Below are 29 T cell receptor beta chains sequenced from a single sample in a study of T cells in Graves' hyperthyroidism and ophthalmopathy (dated by TCRdb to between 2017 and 2020). Libraries were constructed by multiplex PCR. These reads were obtained on an Illumina HiSeq 2000. The TCR beta CDR3 regions were amplified from RNA transcripts. For the first round of RT-PCR on the TCR CDR3, the HTBI primer set was used together with the Qiagen OneStep RT-PCR kit. TCRdb took the public reads, trimmed them with fastp at Q25, ran MiXCR for clone calling and kept in-frame beta chains. Each entry merges the rows of one CDR3 protein and shows their most common DNA and genes. Across this sample there are about 96,000 distinct CDR3 sequences, with roughly 49% seen only once. The ten largest account for around 30% of the sample. Material for sequencing was blood. These receptors came from a woman aged 40 to 50 with Graves' hyperthyroidism.

The chain employs TRBV10-3 and TRBJ2-2; unclear D gene. The CDR3 consists of 11 residues. Trimming removed 10 bases from V and 8 bases from J, with 11 bases in between. Per the germline V gene, CDR1 is ENHRY and CDR2 is SYGVKD. Here the CDR3 reads CATAESGELFF. The CDR3 DNA follows: TGTGCCACCGCAGAATCTGGGGAGCTGTTTTTT.

This clonotype was seen a few times. The chain recombines TRBV13 with TRBJ2-3; 8 bases are shared with TRBD2. Trimming cost V 6 bases and J 2 bases; bases outside gene matches: 13. The CDR3 contains 17 residues. The germline CDR1 and CDR2 sequences are PRHDT and FYEKMQ (reference sequence). This chain's CDR3 is CASSEFGAGVVTDTQYF. The CDR3 nucleotides read TGTGCCAGCAGTGAATTCGGAGCGGGAGTCGTCACAGATACGCAGTATTTT. Combining the CDR3 with reference TRBV13 and TRBJ2-3 gives the whole variable domain AAGVIQSPRHLIKEKRETATLKCYPIPRHDTVYWYQQGPGQDPQFLISFYEKMQSDKGSIPDRFSAQQFSDYHSELNMSSLELGDSALYFCASSEFGAGVVTDTQYFGPGTRLTVL.

The chain combines TRBV29-1 with TRBJ2-5, with 10 bases aligning to TRBD2. After removal of 5 bases from V and 0 bases from J, the junction contained 6 bases not matched to a gene. This CDR3 contains 15 residues. Germline assignment: CDR1 SQVTM and CDR2 ANQGSEA. CDR3: CSVTGLARYQETQYF. DNA for the CDR3: TGCAGCGTTACGGGACTAGCGAGGTACCAAGAGACCCAGTACTTC. The whole variable domain, remainder taken from reference TRBV29-1 and TRBJ2-5, is SAVISQKPSRDICQRGTSLTIQCQVDSQVTMMFWYRQQPGQSLTLIATANQGSEATYESGFVIDKFPISRPNLTFSTLTVSNMSPEDSSIYLCSVTGLARYQETQYFGPGTRLLVL.

By sample fraction, this clonotype is medium-sized. The genes are TRBV9 and TRBJ2-7; D remains ambiguous. Germline loops: CDR1 SGDLS, CDR2 YYNGEE. The CDR3 sequence is 11 residues long. Trimming left V 3 bases short and J 5 bases short, with 6 bases between. In DNA form, the CDR3 reads TGTGCCAGCAGCGGAGAGGACGAGCAGTACTTC. It yields the protein CASSGEDEQYF. Full variable domain (remainder filled in from reference TRBV9 and TRBJ2-7): DSGVTQTPKHLITATGQRVTLRCSPRSGDLSVYWYQQSLDQGLQFLIQYYNGEERAKGNILERFSAQQFPDLHSELNLSSLELGDSALYFCASSGEDEQYFGPGTRLTVT.

The CDR3 nucleotides read TGTGCCAGCAGCCGGCCCGGGACAGGGGACGAAAAACTGTTTTTT. This sequence encodes CASSRPGTGDEKLFF. The genes are TRBV11-1 and TRBJ1-4, with 10 bases matching TRBD1. This CDR3 is built from 15 residues. V dropped 5 bases and J dropped 8; count of bases not matched to a gene: 8. CDR1 is SGHAT and CDR2 is FQDESV in the germline V gene (reference sequence).

The chain employs TRBV4-1 and TRBJ1-1; unclear D gene. The germline V gene encodes CDR1 MGHRA and CDR2 YSYEKL. The CDR3 has 13 residues. Trimming cost V 3 bases and J 0 bases, with 5 bases left between them. CDR3 nucleotide sequence: TGCGCCAGCAGCCAGGGGATGAACACTGAAGCTTTCTTT. Its translation: CASSQGMNTEAFF.

The CDR3 protein is CATSEPGGTEAFF. In DNA form, the CDR3 reads TGTGCCACCAGTGAGCCGGGTGGCACTGAAGCTTTCTTT. The gene calls are TRBV24-1 and TRBJ1-1; unclear D gene. The V gene lost 4 bases and the J gene lost 4 bases, with 9 bases spanning the gap. Germline values: CDR1 KGHDR, CDR2 SFDVKD. The CDR3 runs to 13 residues.

V gene TRBV7-9 combines with J gene TRBJ1-1; D is possibly TRBD1 (6 bases). Germline V gene sequence: CDR1 SEHNR, CDR2 FQNEAQ (reference sequence). The CDR3 loop spans 13 amino acids. With 4 bases removed from V and 4 bases from J, the gap between germline ends came to 10 bases. CDR3 sequence: CASSSGTLTEAFF. CDR3 nucleotide sequence: TGTGCCAGCAGCTCGGGGACACTCACTGAAGCTTTCTTT.

The chain combines TRBV7-2 with TRBJ2-1, with a possible D match to TRBD2 (5 bases). This CDR3 is 12 amino acids long. CDR1 SGHTA and CDR2 FQGNSA come from the germline V gene. Deletions cut 6 bases from V and 7 bases from J, with 10 bases between. The DNA for the CDR3 is TGTGCCAGCAGTTTATTAGCGAATGAGCAGTTCTTC. As protein: CASSLLANEQFF. Combining the CDR3 with reference TRBV7-2 and TRBJ2-1 gives the whole variable domain GAGVSQSPSNKVTEKGKDVELRCDPISGHTALYWYRQSLGQGLEFLIYFQGNSAPDKSGLPSDRFSAERTGGSVSTLTIQRTQQEDSAVYLCASSLLANEQFFGPGTRLTVL.

This clonotype occurred once. As the CDR3 is not closed by the conserved phenylalanine or tryptophan, this likely results from a read error. This chain joins TRBV20-1 and TRBJ2-5; no clear D gene. Between the trimmed V and J ends, which lost 6 bases and 3 bases, there was a span of 14 bases. Germline CDR1 is DFQATT and CDR2 is SNEGSKA (reference sequence). The CDR3 covers 13 residues. The CDR3 is CSAPNQAEETQYS. In DNA form, the CDR3 reads TGCAGTGCCCCAAATCAGGCTGAAGAGACCCAGTACTCC.

The chain recombines TRBV11-1 with TRBJ2-3; D not resolved. V was pared by 1 base and J by 6 bases, with 8 bases between. The CDR3 length is 13 residues. CDR1 and CDR2 from the germline V gene are SGHAT and FQDESV (reference sequence). The CDR3 DNA reads as TGTGCCAGCAGCTTAGTCGATGAGGATACGCAGTATTTT. This encodes CASSLVDEDTQYF.

This clonotype has ten or more counts. The rearrangement joins TRBV20-1 to TRBJ1-2, with no clear D. Germline-derived CDR1 and CDR2 are DFQATT and SNEGSKA (reference sequence). V lost 0 bases, J lost 4 bases, and 12 bases lay in between. This CDR3 region has 14 residues. The CDR3 DNA reads as TGCAGTGCTAGAGAGAGGCAGCGAAGCTATGGCTACACCTTC. This sequence encodes CSARERQRSYGYTF.

The chain has TRBV9 and TRBJ2-3; unclear D gene. The germline CDR1 and CDR2 sequences are SGDLS and YYNGEE. This CDR3 is 14 amino acids long. Deletions cut 0 bases from V and 3 bases from J, with 8 bases between. For the CDR3, the DNA is TGTGCCAGCAGCGTAGGAGGTATAACAGATACGCAGTATTTT. This gives the protein CASSVGGITDTQYF.

About this clonotype itself: The junction departs from the called germline gene at one end, perhaps through a read error. The rearrangement joins TRBV2 to TRBJ2-6; TRBD2 might be the D (7 bases). There are 14 residues in the CDR3. Per the germline V gene, CDR1 is SNHLY and CDR2 is FYNNEI. The CDR3 region is CASSEGEGGDTEAF. CDR3 DNA sequence: TGTGCCAGCAGTGAAGGGGAGGGTGGGGACACTGAAGCTTTC.

This clonotype has ten or more counts. The J gene is TRBJ2-7, the V gene TRBV25-1, with 8 bases fitting TRBD2. The CDR3 is 13 amino acids. Germline V gene sequence: CDR1 MGHDK, CDR2 SYGVNS. V lost 5 bases, J lost 4 bases, and 4 bases stayed unmatched. The CDR3 DNA reads as TGTGCCAGCAGTCGGGGGGGCGTTTACGAGCAGTACTTC. Amino acid sequence: CASSRGGVYEQYF.

This clonotype was seen at least ten times. The chain employs TRBV4-1 and TRBJ1-2; possible D gene TRBD1, 5 bases. Germline values: CDR1 MGHRA, CDR2 YSYEKL. CDR3 length: 15 residues. V was clipped by 0 bases and J by 3 bases, with 11 bases between them. CDR3 DNA: TGCGCCAGCAGCCAAGAGGGACGGGACCACTATGGCTACACCTTC. It codes for CASSQEGRDHYGYTF.

Comment on this clonotype: A junction end diverges from the germline sequence, so it may reflect a read error. This sequence joins TRBV7-2 and TRBJ2-5, with D unclear. CDR1 and CDR2 (germline): SGHTA, FQGNSA. The CDR3 runs to 9 residues. CDR3 nucleotides: TGTGCCAGCAGCTTTTTTCTCGACTTC. This sequence encodes CASSFFLDF.

V usage is TRBV10-3 and J usage is TRBJ2-7; tentatively, D is TRBD1 (6 bases). The germline gives CDR1 ENHRY, CDR2 SYGVKD. V dropped 8 bases and J dropped 3 bases, with 11 bases sitting between them. This CDR3 has 12 residues. CDR3 sequence (DNA): TGTGCCATCGGGACACGGTTCTACGAGCAGTACTTC. It specifies CAIGTRFYEQYF.

The chain links TRBV9 to TRBJ2-7; D is ambiguous. V was trimmed by 0 bases and J by 4 bases, leaving 14 bases between them. This CDR3 has 15 amino acids. Germline-derived CDR1 and CDR2 are SGDLS and YYNGEE. The CDR3 DNA is TGTGCCAGCAGCGTAGGTACGGGTGTGGGTTACGAGCAGTACTTC. Its translation: CASSVGTGVGYEQYF.

The chain carries TRBV7-3 and TRBJ1-6; TRBD1 matches 7 bases. The CDR3 is 14 residues long. Trimming cost V 8 bases and J 9 bases; bases outside gene matches: 10. Per the germline V gene, CDR1 is SGHTA and CDR2 is FQGTGA. This chain's CDR3 is CASGSTGMGSPLHF. As DNA, the CDR3 is TGTGCCAGCGGCTCGACAGGGATGGGTTCACCCCTCCACTTT.

To note about this clonotype: The germline gene is not matched at one end of the junction; a read error may be the cause. V usage is TRBV7-8 and J usage is TRBJ2-7; 8 positions match TRBD1. CDR3 length equals 17 residues. Germline V lookup: CDR1 SGHVS, CDR2 FQNEAQ. In DNA, the CDR3 is TGCGCCAGCAGCCAAGATCGCCAGGGACAGGTCTCCTACGAGCAGTACTTC. Protein product: CASSQDRQGQVSYEQYF.

Note on this clonotype: It may be a read error: a sequence one base away is much more abundant. This rearrangement joins TRBV9 to TRBJ1-5, with TRBD1 matching 7 bases. J gave up 0 bases and V 4 bases, and 7 bases lay outside the gene matches. The CDR3 length is 16 residues. Germline V CDR1 and CDR2: SGDLS, YYNGEE. This chain's CDR3 is CASSLTGDYSNQPQHF. The CDR3 DNA sequence: TGTGCCAGCAGCCTAACAGGGGATTATAGCAATCAGCCCCAGCATTTT.

The chain is built from TRBV7-3 and TRBJ2-3; no reliable D call. The CDR3 consists of 12 residues. With 4 bases removed from V and 4 bases from J, the gap between germline ends came to 6 bases. CDR1 is SGHTA, CDR2 FQGTGA, per germline. CDR3 amino acids: CASSSPPDTQYF. The CDR3 nucleotides read TGTGCCAGCAGCTCTCCTCCAGATACGCAGTATTTT.

This rearrangement joins TRBV9 to TRBJ2-2, with unresolved D. CDR1 and CDR2 (germline): SGDLS, YYNGEE. CDR3 size: 10 residues. V was shortened by 7 bases and J by 6 bases, with 4 bases between the two germline ends. In DNA, the CDR3 is TGTGCCAGCCACTCCGGGGAGCTGTTTTTT. Its protein product is CASHSGELFF. Complete variable domain (other parts from reference TRBV9 and TRBJ2-2): DSGVTQTPKHLITATGQRVTLRCSPRSGDLSVYWYQQSLDQGLQFLIQYYNGEERAKGNILERFSAQQFPDLHSELNLSSLELGDSALYFCASHSGELFFGEGSRLTVL.

The table lists this clonotype with a few counts. The CDR3 DNA reads TGTGCCAGCAGCCGGGACAGGGTGCGAGAGACCCAGTACTTC. Protein: CASSRDRVRETQYF. V is TRBV5-8 and J is TRBJ2-5, with 9 bases that match TRBD1. V shed 4 bases and J 4 bases; nucleotides not matched to a gene: 5. CDR1 SGHTS and CDR2 YDEGEE come from the germline V gene. The CDR3 loop spans 14 amino acids.

On this clonotype itself: A single base separates this from a much larger clone, so it may be a read error. This rearrangement joins TRBV11-1 to TRBJ1-1; TRBD1 matches 8 bases. V was pared by 10 bases and J by 0 bases, with 13 bases of the junction left unmatched. CDR1 SGHAT and CDR2 FQDESV come from the germline V gene (reference sequence). This CDR3 contains 16 residues. The CDR3 DNA reads TGTGCCAACTCACCTACAGGGGGAATCCTGAACACTGAAGCTTTCTTT. Translated: CANSPTGGILNTEAFF. Full variable domain (rest looked up from reference TRBV11-1 and TRBJ1-1): EAEVAQSPRYKITEKSQAVAFWCDPISGHATLYWYRQILGQGPELLVQFQDESVVDDSQLPKDRFSAERLKGVDSTLKIQPAELGDSAMYLCANSPTGGILNTEAFFGQGTRLTVV.

V and J are TRBV29-1 and TRBJ2-5; 10 bases line up with TRBD2. From germline, CDR1 is SQVTM and CDR2 ANQGSEA. The CDR3 is made up of 14 amino acids. V was pared by 6 bases and J by 5 bases, with 9 bases of the junction left unmatched. CDR3 amino acids: CSVGAGGREETQYF. As DNA, the CDR3 is TGCAGCGTAGGAGCGGGAGGGCGGGAGGAGACCCAGTACTTC. Full variable domain (missing parts from reference TRBV29-1 and TRBJ2-5): SAVISQKPSRDICQRGTSLTIQCQVDSQVTMMFWYRQQPGQSLTLIATANQGSEATYESGFVIDKFPISRPNLTFSTLTVSNMSPEDSSIYLCSVGAGGREETQYFGPGTRLLVL.

This chain connects TRBV9 to TRBJ1-5; a possible D gene is TRBD1 (6 bases). Trimming took 5 bases from V and 5 from J, leaving 17 bases between them. In germline, CDR1 is SGDLS, CDR2 YYNGEE. The CDR3 sequence is 15 residues long. The CDR3 coding sequence is TGTGCCAGCAGAGGTGAAGGGGGGGGAGATCAGCCCCAGCATTTT. Amino acids: CASRGEGGGDQPQHF.

The chain carries TRBV29-1 and TRBJ2-7; D is perhaps TRBD1 or TRBD2 (5 bases each). The CDR3 is 13 amino acids. V gave up 8 bases and J gave up 3 bases, with 17 bases separating them. Germline V gives CDR1 SQVTM, CDR2 ANQGSEA. CDR3 amino acids: CSSSGTEVYEQYF. The DNA for the CDR3 is TGCAGCAGTTCCGGGACGGAAGTCTACGAGCAGTACTTC.